The T cell receptor (beta chain) under discussion was sequenced for a study of blood T cell repertoires in COVID-19. Study overall: The analysed material was cDNA or gDNA that came from T cells, B-cell-depleted T cells, or PBMCs.

This CDR3 has 16 residues. V lost 7 bases to trimming and J lost 3 bases; unmatched junction nucleotides: 11. The germline CDR1 and CDR2 sequences are ENHRY and SYGVKD. Original data processing: Reference gene primer amplification gave nucleated cell count estimates. Only in-frame clones appear in the TCRdb table, and some are missing; sequencing was by immunoSEQ multiplex PCR. The V and J calls and clone size were taken over from that table, and D and trimming were inferred from the DNA. The sample contains 63,000 or so clones, about 81% of which appear only once. Sequences were obtained from peripheral blood. The chain employs TRBV10-3 and TRBJ2-1; 8 bases are shared with TRBD1. This sequence was found in a human donor in a cohort sampled during active COVID-19. The CDR3 loop reads CAITPARGLGYNEQFF. For the CDR3, the DNA is TGTGCCATCACCCCCGCCAGGGGGCTTGGCTACAATGAGCAGTTCTTC.